The rows below give T cell receptor beta chains drawn from one sample of a study of T-cell reconstitution after alpha-beta-depleted transplantation in children. Via MiXCR, TCRdb re-called the PCR reads, giving one row per CDR3 protein. The sample gives a few hundred thousand distinct CDR3 sequences, roughly a quarter of which show up once; 35% to 40% is in the top ten. The source material was PBMCs, sampled before TCRalphabeta/CD19-depleted stem cell transplant. The receptor set was obtained from a boy in the first two years of life with Wiskott-Aldrich syndrome, due to receive a stem cell transplant. The CDR3 runs from the conserved cysteine through the conserved F or W. A D gene is named only where the DNA matches it firmly. The size of a clone is reported for some rows only, either as once, few or many, or as a class for expanded clones.

D gene	clone size	V gene	J gene	CDR3 protein	CDR3 DNA
-	few	TRBV15	TRBJ2-1	CATSRDSVNEQFF	TGTGCCACCAGCAGAGATTCCGTCAATGAGCAGTTCTTC
TRBD2	few	TRBV2	TRBJ2-1	CASSDLAGGFDEQFF	TGTGCCAGCAGTGACCTAGCGGGGGGTTTCGATGAGCAGTTCTTC
TRBD2	few	TRBV3-1	TRBJ2-7	CASSPGLARYEQYF	TGTGCCAGCAGCCCCGGACTAGCGCGGTACGAGCAGTACTTC
-	-	TRBV5-1	TRBJ1-3	CASSSSGTNGNTIYF	TGCGCCAGCAGCTCCTCAGGGACGAATGGAAACACCATATATTTT
TRBD1	few	TRBV28	TRBJ2-4	CASSLSDRGQRDIQYF	TGTGCCAGCAGTTTATCCGACAGGGGGCAACGGGACATTCAGTACTTC
TRBD2	few	TRBV5-1	TRBJ2-7	CASSLGAGESYEQYF	TGCGCCAGCAGCTTGGGAGCGGGAGAGTCCTACGAGCAGTACTTC
-	-	TRBV29-1	TRBJ2-1	CSVVLTILNEQFF	TGCAGCGTTGTCCTCACAATCCTCAATGAGCAGTTCTTC
-	few	TRBV10-3	TRBJ2-3	CAISESRADTQYF	TGTGCCATCAGTGAGTCTCGGGCAGATACGCAGTATTTT
-	few	TRBV18	TRBJ1-4	CASSPQGDEKLFF	TGTGCCAGCTCACCACAGGGGGATGAAAAACTGTTTTTT
-	few	TRBV5-5	TRBJ1-1	CASSEGLTRNTEAFF	TGTGCCAGCAGCGAAGGACTGACACGGAACACTGAAGCTTTCTTT
TRBD2	-	TRBV27	TRBJ2-1	CASSLSTSGGSYNEQFF	TGTGCCAGCAGTTTATCGACTAGCGGGGGATCCTACAATGAGCAGTTCTTC
-	-	TRBV5-1	TRBJ2-3	CASKSRETDTQYF	TGCGCCAGCAAATCACGGGAGACAGATACGCAGTATTTT
-	-	TRBV7-8	TRBJ2-7	CASSPSFTQYEQYF	TGTGCCAGCAGCCCTAGCTTCACGCAATACGAGCAGTACTTC
TRBD1	-	TRBV27	TRBJ1-5	CATADRGGYSNQPQHF	TGTGCCACCGCGGACAGGGGGGGATATAGCAATCAGCCCCAGCATTTT
-	-	TRBV20-1	TRBJ1-2	CSGAGSEYGYTF	TGCAGCGGGGCGGGGTCGGAATATGGCTACACCTTC
-	-	TRBV5-1	TRBJ1-5	CASSEAPGDQPQHF	TGCGCCAGCAGCGAGGCCCCAGGGGATCAGCCCCAGCATTTT
-	-	TRBV7-2	TRBJ1-4	CASSFSPGTLNPGEKLFF	TGTGCCAGCAGTTTTAGCCCCGGGACGCTCAATCCAGGCGAAAAACTGTTTTTT
TRBD1	-	TRBV12-3/TRBV12-4	TRBJ1-2	CAIRDRPDSNYGYTF	TGTGCCATTAGGGACAGACCTGACTCTAACTATGGCTACACCTTC
TRBD2	few	TRBV7-9	TRBJ2-5	CASSQGLAATETQYF	TGTGCCAGCAGCCAGGGACTAGCGGCAACAGAGACCCAGTACTTC
TRBD2	-	TRBV5-1	TRBJ2-5	CASSSTTSVKTQYF	TGCGCCAGCAGCTCGACGACTAGCGTAAAGACCCAGTACTTC
-	-	TRBV28	TRBJ1-2	CATTDTRRTVGYTF	TGTGCCACGACAGATACGAGAAGGACAGTCGGCTACACCTTC
TRBD1	-	TRBV12-3/TRBV12-4	TRBJ1-5	CASRRNRGRGNQPQHF	TGTGCCAGCAGGAGAAACAGGGGAAGGGGCAATCAGCCCCAGCATTTT
-	-	TRBV12-3/TRBV12-4	TRBJ2-1	CASSLAQAVDEQFF	TGTGCCAGCAGTTTGGCACAGGCAGTGGATGAGCAGTTCTTC
-	few	TRBV21-1	TRBJ1-1	CASSKVQGWGTEAFF	TGTGCCAGCAGCAAAGTCCAGGGTTGGGGCACTGAAGCTTTCTTT
-	few	TRBV12-3/TRBV12-4	TRBJ2-3	CASSFWGLADTQYF	TGTGCCAGCAGTTTTTGGGGTTTAGCGGATACGCAGTATTTT
-	few	TRBV4-1	TRBJ2-5	CASSQSDWEQETQYF	TGCGCCAGCAGCCAATCCGACTGGGAACAGGAGACCCAGTACTTC
-	few	TRBV6-2/TRBV6-3	TRBJ2-3	CASSTRDNTQYF	TGTGCCAGCTCAACGCGGGACAATACGCAGTATTTT
TRBD2	few	TRBV5-1	TRBJ2-3	CASSLGYSGLAGSQYF	TGCGCCAGCAGCTTGGGGTACAGTGGACTAGCGGGATCGCAGTATTTT
-	-	TRBV12-3/TRBV12-4	TRBJ2-7	CASSWNLPGEQYF	TGTGCCAGCAGTTGGAACCTCCCTGGCGAGCAGTACTTC
TRBD2	few	TRBV4-1	TRBJ2-5	CASSQTTGLAVLETQYF	TGCGCCAGCAGCCAGACTACGGGACTAGCGGTTCTGGAGACCCAGTACTTC
-	-	TRBV20-1	TRBJ2-1	CSASQRARRHNEQFF	TGCAGTGCCAGCCAGCGGGCACGTAGACACAATGAGCAGTTCTTC
-	-	TRBV5-1	TRBJ2-1	CASSLAGGQGEQFF	TGCGCCAGCAGCTTGGCGGGAGGACAGGGTGAGCAGTTCTTC
-	-	TRBV7-2	TRBJ2-5	CASSINRVETQYF	TGTGCCAGCAGCATCAACAGGGTGGAGACCCAGTACTTC
-	-	TRBV4-2	TRBJ1-5	CASSHSISNQPQHF	TGTGCCAGCAGCCATTCAATTAGCAATCAGCCCCAGCATTTT
-	-	TRBV5-5	TRBJ1-1	CASSLILRDTEAFF	TGTGCCAGCAGCTTAATTCTCAGGGACACTGAAGCTTTCTTT
TRBD2	few	TRBV7-2	TRBJ2-5	CASSLSSGRRETQYF	TGTGCCAGCAGCTTAAGTAGCGGGAGGCGAGAGACCCAGTACTTC
-	-	TRBV12-3/TRBV12-4	TRBJ1-1	CASSTRNTEAFF	TGTGCCAGCAGTACGAGGAACACTGAAGCTTTCTTT
-	few	TRBV5-5	TRBJ2-3	CASSLFDLPDTQYF	TGTGCCAGCAGCTTGTTCGACCTCCCAGATACGCAGTATTTT
-	few	TRBV5-1	TRBJ2-7	CASRARLSYEQYF	TGCGCCAGCAGGGCCCGCCTATCCTACGAGCAGTACTTC
TRBD2	-	TRBV19	TRBJ2-7	CASSIRGGFDYEQYF	TGTGCCAGTAGTATAAGGGGAGGGTTTGACTACGAGCAGTACTTC
TRBD2	-	TRBV11-2	TRBJ2-7	CASSLLMVAGGSLGEQYF	TGTGCCAGCAGCTTACTTATGGTAGCGGGAGGGTCCTTAGGCGAGCAGTACTTC
-	-	TRBV7-8	TRBJ2-5	CASSHRDGLQETQYF	TGTGCCAGCAGCCACCGGGACGGACTCCAAGAGACCCAGTACTTC
TRBD2	-	TRBV5-1	TRBJ2-1	CASSLVTSGYNEQFF	TGCGCCAGCAGCTTGGTGACTAGCGGATACAATGAGCAGTTCTTC
TRBD1	-	TRBV10-3	TRBJ2-5	CAISTQGARETQYF	TGTGCCATCAGTACACAGGGGGCGAGGGAGACCCAGTACTTC
TRBD1	-	TRBV9	TRBJ2-1	CASSGTGAAYEQFF	TGTGCCAGCAGCGGAACAGGGGCTGCGTATGAGCAGTTCTTC
TRBD1	-	TRBV29-1	TRBJ2-1	CSVATGAGEQFF	TGCAGCGTTGCTACAGGGGCGGGTGAGCAGTTCTTC
-	-	TRBV12-3/TRBV12-4	TRBJ2-5	CASSFEQGQETQYF	TGTGCCAGCAGTTTTGAACAGGGCCAAGAGACCCAGTACTTC
-	-	TRBV2	TRBJ1-1	CATLDSMNTEAFF	TGTGCCACCTTAGACAGCATGAACACTGAAGCTTTCTTT
-	few	TRBV6-1	TRBJ2-3	CASRPGSSTDTQYF	TGTGCCAGCAGGCCAGGGTCTAGCACAGATACGCAGTATTTT
TRBD2	-	TRBV5-1	TRBJ2-1	CASSLVGSGAFNEQFF	TGCGCCAGCAGCTTGGTAGGTAGCGGGGCCTTCAATGAGCAGTTCTTC
TRBD2	-	TRBV10-2	TRBJ2-5	CASAGLAGGGTQYF	TGCGCCAGCGCGGGACTAGCGGGAGGCGGGACCCAGTACTTC
-	-	TRBV10-3	TRBJ2-7	CAISESAGQNSEQYF	TGTGCCATCAGTGAGTCGGCGGGACAGAATAGCGAGCAGTACTTC
-	-	TRBV20-1	TRBJ1-5	CSARAPGLNQPQHF	TGCAGTGCTAGAGCCCCGGGATTAAATCAGCCCCAGCATTTT
-	few	TRBV7-9	TRBJ1-1	CASSLSRENTEAFF	TGTGCCAGCAGCTTAAGTCGGGAGAACACTGAAGCTTTCTTT
-	-	TRBV7-2	TRBJ2-7	CASSSGSILGQYF	TGTGCCAGCAGCTCGGGAAGTATTTTAGGGCAGTACTTC